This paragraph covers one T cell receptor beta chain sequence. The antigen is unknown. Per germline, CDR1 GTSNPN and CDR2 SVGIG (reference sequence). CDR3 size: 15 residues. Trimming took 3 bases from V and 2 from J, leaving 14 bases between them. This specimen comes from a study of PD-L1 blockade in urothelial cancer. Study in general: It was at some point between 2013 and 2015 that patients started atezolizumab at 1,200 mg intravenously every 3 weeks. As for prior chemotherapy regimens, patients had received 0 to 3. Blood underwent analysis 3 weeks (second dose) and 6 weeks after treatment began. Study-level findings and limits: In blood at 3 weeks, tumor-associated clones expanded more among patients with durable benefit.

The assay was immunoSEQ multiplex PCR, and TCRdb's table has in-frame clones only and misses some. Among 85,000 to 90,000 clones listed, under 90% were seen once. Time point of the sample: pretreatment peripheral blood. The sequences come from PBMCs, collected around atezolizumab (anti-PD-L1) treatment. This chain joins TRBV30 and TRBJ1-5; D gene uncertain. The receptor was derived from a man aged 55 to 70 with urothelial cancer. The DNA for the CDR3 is TGTGCCTGGAGGGAGGTCGGGATGGGCAATCAGCCCCAGCATTTT. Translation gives CAWREVGMGNQPQHF.